This TCR beta chain came from a study of monozygotic twins with cystic fibrosis. This CDR3 spans 15 amino acids. The germline V gene has CDR1 SGDLS and CDR2 YYNGEE. Trimming took 2 bases from V and 1 from J, leaving 12 bases between them. The protocol was immunoSEQ multiplex PCR, while the TCRdb copy is restricted to in-frame clones and leaves out a portion. Of roughly 20,000 clones in the sample, approximately 97% were seen once. This sequence originates from a woman aged 30 to 39 with cystic fibrosis. J is TRBJ1-2 and V is TRBV9, with D perhaps matching TRBD1 (5 bases). Source material: blood. The CDR3 bases are TGTGCCAGCAGCGTCGTAGCAGGGAGTAACTATGGCTACACCTTC. Residues: CASSVVAGSNYGYTF.